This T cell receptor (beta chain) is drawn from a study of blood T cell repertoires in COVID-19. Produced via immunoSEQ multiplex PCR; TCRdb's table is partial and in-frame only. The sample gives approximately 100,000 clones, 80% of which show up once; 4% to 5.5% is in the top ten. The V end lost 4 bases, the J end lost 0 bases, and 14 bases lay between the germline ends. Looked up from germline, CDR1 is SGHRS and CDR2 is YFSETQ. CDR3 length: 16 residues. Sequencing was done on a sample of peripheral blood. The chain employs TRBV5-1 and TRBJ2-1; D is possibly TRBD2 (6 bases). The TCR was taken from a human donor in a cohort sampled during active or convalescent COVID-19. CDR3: CASSPRGISSYNEQFF. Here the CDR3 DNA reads TGCGCCAGCAGCCCCCGCGGGATTAGCTCCTACAATGAGCAGTTCTTC. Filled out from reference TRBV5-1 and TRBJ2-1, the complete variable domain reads KAGVTQTPRYLIKTRGQQVTLSCSPISGHRSVSWYQQTPGQGLQFLFEYFSETQRNKGNFPGRFSGRQFSNSRSEMNVSTLELGDSALYLCASSPRGISSYNEQFFGPGTRLTVL.